This T cell receptor beta chain was identified in a study of blood T cell repertoires in COVID-19. Across the study: Spain, Italy and the United States supplied samples that represented acute and convalescent COVID-19. From T cells, B-cell-depleted T cells, or PBMCs came the material, which was cDNA or gDNA.

This clone has a single count. Patients from Seattle were sampled longitudinally, starting during active infection. CDR1 is SEHNR and CDR2 is FQNEAQ in the germline V gene (reference sequence). The CDR3 consists of 12 residues. Trimming removed 5 bases from V and 8 bases from J, with 10 bases in between. Methods used by the authors: Reference gene primer amplification gave estimated nucleated cell counts. Measured with immunoSEQ multiplex PCR; TCRdb has only the in-frame clones, and not every one. Clone size and V and J calls were adopted from that table, with D and trimming inferred from the DNA. The repertoire holds roughly 52,000 clones, 65% to 85% seen once, with around 10% in the top ten.

The chain has TRBV7-9 and TRBJ2-1; perhaps TRBD2 as D (6 bases). The sequencing sample was made of peripheral blood. The sequence derives from an elderly man with COVID-19, enrolled during active disease. CDR3 loop: CASSPRGDEQFF. The CDR3 DNA reads TGTGCCAGCAGCCCCCGCGGGGATGAGCAGTTCTTC.